This is a list of T cell receptor beta chains from one sample in a study of cytomegalovirus exposure and HLA in healthy donors. Sequenced by immunoSEQ multiplex PCR; TCRdb stores in-frame clones only, minus some. The sample holds under 150,000 clones, 80% to 90% seen once. Specimen: PBMCs. These TCRs come from a woman aged 18-29 years in good health and CMV-seronegative. Each CDR3 is given with its conserved first and last residue. The D gene is left open where the match is weak. Rows may omit the clone size; those that give it use once, few, many or a size class.

clone_size,d_call,v_call,j_call,cdr3_aa,cdr3_nt
-,-,TRBV28,TRBJ1-3,CASSPPLSGNTIYF,TGTGCCAGCAGCCCTCCTCTTTCTGGAAACACCATATATTTT
-,-,TRBV6-1,TRBJ1-5,CASRDTRNQPQHF,TGTGCCAGCCGGGACACTCGCAATCAGCCCCAGCATTTT
once,-,TRBV5-1,TRBJ1-3,CASSLASGWGNSGNTIYF,TGCGCCAGCAGCTTGGCCTCCGGTTGGGGCAACTCTGGAAACACCATATATTTT
-,-,TRBV27,TRBJ1-2,CASSPTPGFNYGYTF,TGTGCCAGCAGCCCGACCCCGGGATTTAACTATGGCTACACCTTC
-,TRBD1,TRBV9,TRBJ2-1,CASSPGQAYNEQFF,TGTGCCAGCAGCCCGGGACAGGCCTACAATGAGCAGTTCTTC
-,-,TRBV7-9,TRBJ2-7,CASSPTGHEQYF,TGTGCCAGCAGCCCTACAGGGCACGAGCAGTACTTC
-,TRBD2,TRBV10-3,TRBJ2-1,CAIGLAGAEQFF,TGTGCCATAGGACTAGCGGGGGCTGAGCAGTTCTTC
-,TRBD2,TRBV6-4,TRBJ2-1,CASSDGVGGEYNEQFF,TGTGCCAGCAGTGATGGCGTGGGGGGGGAGTACAATGAGCAGTTCTTC
-,-,TRBV6-6,TRBJ2-5,CASSYGLGDSQYF,TGTGCCAGCAGTTACGGGCTGGGAGACTCCCAGTACTTC
-,TRBD1,TRBV30,TRBJ2-1,CAWGQGNEQFF,TGTGCCTGGGGACAGGGGAATGAGCAGTTCTTC
-,-,TRBV6-5,TRBJ1-1,CASSRGRVNTEAFF,TGTGCCAGCTCCAGGGGTCGGGTGAACACTGAAGCTTTCTTT
-,TRBD1,TRBV7-2,TRBJ1-2,CASSFRQGVGSYGYTF,TGTGCCAGCAGCTTCAGACAGGGGGTCGGATCCTATGGCTACACCTTC
once,-,TRBV27,TRBJ2-1,CASSPLAEGPYNEQFF,TGTGCCAGCAGTCCGTTAGCGGAAGGCCCCTACAATGAGCAGTTCTTC
few,-,TRBV7-9,TRBJ2-3,CASSQQGISTDTQYF,TGTGCCAGCAGCCAACAGGGAATCAGCACAGATACGCAGTATTTT
-,TRBD1,TRBV27,TRBJ1-2,CASTPTGGAGGYTF,TGTGCCAGCACCCCGACAGGGGGCGCAGGTGGCTACACCTTC
-,-,TRBV11-2,TRBJ1-1,CASSLENRAEAFF,TGTGCCAGCAGCTTAGAAAATCGGGCTGAAGCTTTCTTT
-,-,TRBV9,TRBJ1-2,CASSAQGINYGYTF,TGTGCCAGCAGCGCCCAGGGGATTAACTATGGCTACACCTTC
-,TRBD2,TRBV2,TRBJ2-1,CASSVPSGPNEQFF,TGTGCCAGCAGTGTTCCTAGCGGACCGAATGAGCAGTTCTTC
-,-,TRBV5-1,TRBJ1-2,CASSSDLTRSYGYTF,TGCGCCAGCAGCTCAGATCTGACCCGGAGCTATGGCTACACCTTC
-,TRBD2,TRBV19,TRBJ2-7,CASSINPTSGLVEQYF,TGTGCCAGTAGTATAAATCCCACTAGCGGGTTGGTCGAGCAGTACTTC
many,-,TRBV30,TRBJ2-7,CAWSVGVLDEQYF,TGTGCCTGGAGTGTGGGAGTTCTCGACGAGCAGTACTTC
-,-,TRBV6-5,TRBJ1-1,CASRAQGNTEAFF,TGTGCCAGCAGAGCCCAGGGGAACACTGAAGCTTTCTTT
-,-,TRBV5-1,TRBJ2-2,CASSLALASNTRELFF,TGCGCCAGCAGCTTGGCCTTAGCGTCGAACACCAGGGAGCTGTTTTTT